These 17 T cell receptor beta chains were all obtained from the same sample, sequenced in a study of T cell responses to AZD1222 COVID-19 vaccine. The assay was immunoSEQ multiplex PCR, and TCRdb's table has in-frame clones only and misses some. This table has about 150,000 clones, around 91% appearing once. The material sequenced was peripheral blood, taken on day 0 of AZD1222 vaccination. These receptors all stem from an adult in good health.

The chain carries TRBV6-6 and TRBJ2-7, with 11 bases aligning to TRBD2. This CDR3 contains 15 residues. With 5 bases clipped from V and 4 bases from J, the junction kept 7 bases outside the gene matches. Germline lookup yields CDR1 MNHNY and CDR2 SVGAGI (reference sequence). The CDR3 protein is CASSKLAGAGYEQYF. The CDR3 coding sequence is TGTGCCAGCAGTAAACTAGCGGGAGCGGGGTACGAGCAGTACTTC.

The V gene is TRBV2, the J gene TRBJ2-1, with TRBD2 identical over 11 bases. The CDR3 covers 20 residues. CDR1 is SNHLY and CDR2 is FYNNEI in the germline V gene. V lost 3 bases to trimming and J lost 5 bases; unmatched junction nucleotides: 18. CDR3 region: CASSDGGTGYLAGGNNEQFF. In DNA, the CDR3 is TGTGCCAGCAGTGATGGCGGGACAGGGTATTTAGCGGGAGGGAACAATGAGCAGTTCTTC.

The chain uses TRBV7-2 and TRBJ2-5; 7 bases are shared with TRBD2. The CDR3 covers 16 residues. The germline CDR1 and CDR2 sequences are SGHTA and FQGNSA. V dropped 1 base and J dropped 7; count of bases not matched to a gene: 12. The CDR3 here is CASSLVASGGEGTQYF. The CDR3 DNA follows: TGTGCCAGCAGCTTAGTGGCTAGCGGTGGGGAGGGGACCCAGTACTTC.

The chain recombines TRBV28 with TRBJ1-2; the match to TRBD1 covers 7 bases. Germline V CDR1 and CDR2: MDHEN, SYDVKM. The CDR3 covers 15 residues. The trim removed 5 bases at V and 6 bases at J, leaving 12 bases unmatched. The CDR3: CASSPTGDRVDGYTF. CDR3 nucleotides: TGTGCCAGCAGTCCTACAGGGGATCGGGTCGATGGCTACACCTTC.

There are many counts of this clone. The chain carries TRBV20-1 and TRBJ1-1; unclear D gene. The V end was cut by 1 base, the J end by 10 bases, with 10 bases between. The CDR3 is 11 residues long. Germline V gene data show CDR1 as DFQATT and CDR2 as SNEGSKA (reference sequence). CDR3 residues: CSARGLGGAFF. DNA of the CDR3: TGCAGTGCTAGAGGACTAGGAGGAGCTTTCTTT.

The chain recombines TRBV28 with TRBJ2-7; 7 bases align to TRBD1. Germline V gene sequence: CDR1 MDHEN, CDR2 SYDVKM. With V trimmed by 7 bases and J by 0 bases, 9 bases remained unmatched. This CDR3 is built from 15 residues. CDR3 sequence (DNA): TGTGCCAGCACCGTAAAGACAGGGTTCTCCTACGAGCAGTACTTC. It translates to CASTVKTGFSYEQYF.

This sequence joins TRBV9 and TRBJ2-2; 7 nucleotides align to TRBD1. CDR3 size: 16 residues. V gave up 2 bases and J gave up 1 base; unmatched junction bases: 5. Germline CDR1 is SGDLS and CDR2 is YYNGEE. DNA for the CDR3: TGTGCCAGCAGCGTTCCCCGACAGGGGAACACCGGGGAGCTGTTTTTT. Translation gives CASSVPRQGNTGELFF.

In the case of this clone: The junction departs from germline at one end; a sequencing error may be responsible. This rearrangement joins TRBV6-1 to TRBJ2-1, with unresolved D. This CDR3 contains 12 residues. CDR1 is MNHNS and CDR2 is SASEGT in the germline V gene. In DNA form, the CDR3 reads TGTGCCAGCAGCGAAGACTACAATGAGCAGTTCTTC. Its translation: CASSEDYNEQFF.

The chain joins TRBV27 to TRBJ2-3, with D possibly being TRBD2 (6 bases). Deletions cut 6 bases from V and 6 bases from J, with 10 bases between. The CDR3 sequence is 12 residues long. Germline V gene lookup returns CDR1 MNHEY and CDR2 SMNVEV (reference sequence). The chain's CDR3 is CASSGRSDTQYF. Written as DNA, the CDR3 is TGTGCCAGCAGCGGGAGAAGCGATACGCAGTATTTT.

The V call is TRBV28, the J call TRBJ2-1; TRBD1 is a possible D gene (6 bases). The V gene lost 2 bases and the J gene lost 5 bases, with 13 bases spanning the gap. In germline, CDR1 is MDHEN, CDR2 SYDVKM. The CDR3 has 15 residues. Here the CDR3 DNA reads TGTGCCAGCAGTTTAGGTCAGGGGACGAACAATGAGCAGTTCTTC. It is translated as CASSLGQGTNNEQFF.

V is TRBV7-9 and J is TRBJ2-5; D gene ambiguous. The CDR3 contains 11 residues. Germline values: CDR1 SEHNR, CDR2 FQNEAQ (reference sequence). V shed 5 bases and J shed 4 bases, with 5 bases lying between them. In DNA form, the CDR3 reads TGTGCCAGCAGCCAAACAGAGACCCAGTACTTC. As protein: CASSQTETQYF.

The V gene is TRBV9, the J gene TRBJ2-1; D could derive from TRBD1 or TRBD2 (6 bases each). Trimming removed 6 bases at V and 5 bases at J, with 18 bases between. Germline-derived CDR1 and CDR2 are SGDLS and YYNGEE. The CDR3 runs to 15 residues. This CDR3 reads CASTIGGGGHNEQFF. The CDR3 DNA follows: TGTGCCAGCACCATAGGCGGAGGGGGACACAATGAGCAGTTCTTC. The complete variable domain, with remaining parts taken from reference TRBV9 and TRBJ2-1, reads DSGVTQTPKHLITATGQRVTLRCSPRSGDLSVYWYQQSLDQGLQFLIQYYNGEERAKGNILERFSAQQFPDLHSELNLSSLELGDSALYFCASTIGGGGHNEQFFGPGTRLTVL.

The chain recombines TRBV19 with TRBJ1-3; 7 nucleotides line up with TRBD1. Germline assignment: CDR1 LNHDA and CDR2 SQIVND (reference sequence). There are 14 residues in the CDR3. The J segment lost 3 bases and the V segment lost 6 bases, leaving 5 bases of the junction unmatched. CDR3 sequence: CASRNRGLGNTIYF. DNA of the CDR3: TGTGCCAGTAGAAACAGGGGCCTTGGAAACACCATATATTTT.

The J gene is TRBJ2-7, the V gene TRBV27; D gene unclear. Germline assignment: CDR1 MNHEY and CDR2 SMNVEV (reference sequence). V lost 5 bases, J lost 2 bases, and 16 bases lay in between. This CDR3 is built from 15 residues. The CDR3 sequence is CASSGSRLGPYEQYF. In DNA form, the CDR3 reads TGTGCCAGCAGTGGATCTAGGCTTGGACCCTACGAGCAGTACTTC.

This chain connects TRBV6-2 or TRBV6-3 to TRBJ1-1; a possible D gene is TRBD1 (5 bases). The CDR3 runs to 12 residues. V lost 2 bases to trimming and J lost 11 bases, with 12 bases between them. Per the germline V gene, CDR1 is MNHEY and CDR2 is SVGEGT. The chain's CDR3 is CASSYSGTPAFF. The CDR3 DNA follows: TGTGCCAGCAGTTACAGTGGGACCCCGGCTTTCTTT.

The chain combines TRBV28 with TRBJ1-4; D gene ambiguous. V lost 4 bases, J lost 3 bases, and 9 bases lay in between. The CDR3 sequence is 14 residues long. Germline loops: CDR1 MDHEN, CDR2 SYDVKM. The CDR3 protein is CASSWSSANEKLFF. DNA for the CDR3: TGTGCCAGCAGTTGGTCATCCGCTAATGAAAAACTGTTTTTT.

The chain combines TRBV6-5 with TRBJ2-3; D call uncertain. The germline V gene encodes CDR1 MNHEY and CDR2 SVGAGI. The CDR3 totals 13 residues. Trimming left V 4 bases short and J 2 bases short, with 7 bases between. CDR3 residues: CASSSVPTDTQYF. Here the CDR3 DNA reads TGTGCCAGCAGTTCAGTTCCCACAGATACGCAGTATTTT.